This T cell receptor beta chain is drawn from a study of CD8+CD57+ T cells in acquired aplastic anemia (dated by TCRdb to about 2018). Looking at the study overall: A mean of roughly 2.9 ug of DNA, ranging from 0.2 to 27.4 ug, was extracted from sorted CD4+ and CD8+ cells. CD8+CD57+ expansion was defined as a frequency above the mean frequency observed in healthy subjects.

As encoded in the germline V gene, CDR1 is SGHRS while CDR2 is YFSETQ. The CDR3 runs 15 amino acids, cysteine and phenylalanine included. The only DNA kept is the CDR3, 45 bases in frame from the first base. V ends up 4 bases short and J 2 bases short, with an unmatched junction base count of 7. Overall results and qualifications from the work: Although 25 to 30 CD8+ CDR3 sequences were shared by patients and controls, these sequences appeared highly expressed in patients and within the immunodominant clones of patients. No significant difference in CD8+ Simpson's diversity was found between patients and healthy controls (P=0.060).

Expansion of CD8+CD57+ cells had been shown by flow cytometry in the patients chosen for sequencing. Every patient had severe acquired aplastic anemia, diagnosed using the International Study of Aplastic Anemia and Agranulocytosis and Camitta criteria. Patients had received no therapy at the time of blood sampling. TCR repertoires of sorted CD4+ and CD8+ blood T cells from severe aplastic anemia patients and healthy subjects were deep-sequenced in the study. Patients were enrolled under clinicaltrials.gov protocols 00001620, 01623167, 00001397, 00071045, 00081523 and 00961064 in the USA. Ficoll-Paque density gradient centrifugation was used to isolate peripheral blood mononuclear cells. CD4+ and CD8+ T cells were sorted by FACS or magnetic beads before DNA extraction. This clonotype was seen a few times. Its antigen remains undetermined. Base qualities are not at hand, and no much larger clone is one base apart.

TCR beta VDJ combination and CDR3 sequence profiling used genomic DNA as the template. TCR repertoire sequencing was run on an Illumina HiSeq 2000. Concerning the study's data processing: TRBV/TRBJ rearrangement plots, CDR3 size and DJ length profiles, and Simpson's diversity index were used to assess repertoires. Whichever DNA sequence was most abundant in the deep sequencing data was defined as the immunodominant clone. CDR3 amino acid sequences were checked for sharing across subjects and were also compared against the VDJdb database and published repertoires. The public reads were reanalyzed by TCRdb: fastp trimming at Q25, MiXCR alignment, in-frame beta chains only. Every distinct CDR3 protein forms one entry, paired with its most common genes and DNA. These V and J calls are TCRdb output, not the study's own analysis. A total of 160,000 or so distinct CDR3 sequences appear in this sample, roughly 43% of them only once. The ten biggest clones cover approximately 2.8% of the sample.

The sequence was collected from a human donor with aplastic anemia. The V and J genes are TRBV5-1 and TRBJ2-5, and TRBD1 matches 8 of the central bases. The sequenced material came from sorted CD4+, CD8+, or CD8+CD57+ T cells (not recorded which) from PBMCs. The CDR3: CASSLAGTGQETQYF. In nucleotide form, the sequence is TGCGCCAGCAGCCTTGCCGGGACAGGACAAGAGACCCAGTACTTC.